This T cell receptor beta chain emerged from a study of blood T cell repertoires in COVID-19. In the study overall: From the United States, Italy and Spain came samples of acute and convalescent COVID-19. T cells, B-cell-depleted T cells, or PBMCs supplied cDNA or gDNA.

Per the authors' pipeline: Quantification of nucleated cells was approximated via reference gene primer amplification. Produced via immunoSEQ multiplex PCR; TCRdb's table is partial and in-frame only. That table is the source of V, J and clone size, and D and trimming were worked out from the DNA. The repertoire holds under 350,000 clones, with around 90% as singletons. V lost 5 bases to trimming and J lost 7 bases; unmatched junction nucleotides: 8. The CDR3 sequence is 14 residues long. From germline, CDR1 is WNHNN and CDR2 SYGVQD (reference sequence). This chain uses TRBV10-1 with TRBJ2-7; 10 nucleotides agree with TRBD1. The sequencing input was peripheral blood. The clonotype was recovered from a man in his 70s with acute or convalescent COVID-19. Here the CDR3 reads CASSPGQGSGEQYF. CDR3 in DNA: TGCGCCAGCAGTCCGGGACAGGGGTCGGGGGAGCAGTACTTC.